The clone carrying this T cell receptor beta chain was counted ten times or more. The data are from a study of blood T cells in healthy people across ages. Overall study: Per two T cells, about one barcoded beta molecule was captured through template switching.

A sample-barcoded 5' primer and a J-beta primer mix were used in a second PCR of roughly 6 to 11 cycles. Via MiXCR, TCRdb re-called the 5' RACE reads, giving one row per CDR3 protein. The repertoire holds some 1.8 million distinct CDR3 sequences, roughly two fifths seen once, with 20% to 25% in the top ten. V lost 5 bases to trimming and J lost 6 bases; unmatched junction nucleotides: 6. This CDR3 has 13 residues. Germline V gene lookup returns CDR1 SGHTA and CDR2 FQGNSA. The V and J genes are TRBV7-2 and TRBJ2-5; 7 nucleotides match TRBD2. Material: blood. The sequence derives from a human donor in good health. In DNA form, the CDR3 reads TGTGCCAGCAGCCTTGGACTAGGAAAGACCCAGTACTTC. Its translation is CASSLGLGKTQYF.